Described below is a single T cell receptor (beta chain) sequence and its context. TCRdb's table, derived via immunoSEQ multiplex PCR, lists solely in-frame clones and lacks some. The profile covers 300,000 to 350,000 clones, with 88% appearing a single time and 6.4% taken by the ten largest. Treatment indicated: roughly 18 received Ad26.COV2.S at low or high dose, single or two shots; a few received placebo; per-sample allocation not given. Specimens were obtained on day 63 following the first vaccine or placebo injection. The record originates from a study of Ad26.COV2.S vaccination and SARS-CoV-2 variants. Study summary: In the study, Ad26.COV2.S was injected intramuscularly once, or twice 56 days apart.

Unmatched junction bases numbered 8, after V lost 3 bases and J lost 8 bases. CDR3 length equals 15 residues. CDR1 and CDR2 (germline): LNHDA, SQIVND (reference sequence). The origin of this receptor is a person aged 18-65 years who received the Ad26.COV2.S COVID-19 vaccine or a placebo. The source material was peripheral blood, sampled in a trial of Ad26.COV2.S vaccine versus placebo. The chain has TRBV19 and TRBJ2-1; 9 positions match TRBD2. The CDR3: CASSMTASGIHEQFF. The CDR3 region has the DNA TGTGCCAGTAGTATGACAGCTAGCGGGATCCATGAGCAGTTCTTC.